In its sample, the clone carrying this TCR beta chain was seen many times. Its antigen is unknown. V dropped 4 bases and J dropped 6; count of bases not matched to a gene: 4. The CDR3 has 14 amino acids. CDR1 is DFQATT and CDR2 is SNEGSKA in the germline V gene (reference sequence). This sample was included in a study of quantifying T cell responses using KT2 cells. Study details: RNA was reverse transcribed with TCR alpha and beta constant-region primers. A predetermined fluorescence threshold ended the second PCR, run as a qPCR. Regarding the study as a whole: Even the lowest spike-in, about one KT2 cell per 100,000 PBMC, yielded detectable KT2 sequences. Very high KT2 spike-in numbers caused saturation in KT2 sequence detection.

An oligo carrying a UMI was ligated to the cDNA 3' end. The first PCR ran 3 to 5 cycles with an equimolar RC1.1 and RC1.2 beta primer mix. TCRdb called the UMI-ligation and nested PCR reads again in MiXCR, with one record for every CDR3 protein. The sample consists of some 34,000 distinct CDR3 sequences, about 9.3% of them appearing once. Known numbers of the T cell clone KT2 were added to PBMC. Sample: PBMCs spiked with cells of the T cell clone KT2. This sequence was found in a human donor. V usage is TRBV20-1 and J usage is TRBJ2-1; 12 nucleotides align to TRBD2. This chain's CDR3 is CSAITSGGTNEQFF. The CDR3 bases are TGCAGTGCTATTACTAGCGGGGGGACCAATGAGCAGTTCTTC.